The 11 T cell receptor beta chains below were found in one sample sequenced in a study of regulatory T cells in long-lasting Graves disease. The time point: newly diagnosed GD, antithyroid drugs for less than 3 months. Extracted PBMC RNA gave rise to the TCR library. Assembly of TCR beta libraries relied on iRepertoire HTBI primers together with Arm-PCR of CDR3 regions. TCRdb reprocessed the multiplex PCR reads via MiXCR and lists one record per CDR3 protein. The sample contains 550,000 to 700,000 distinct CDR3 sequences, more than 15% of which appear only once. These data were also reused for a study on T cells in Graves' hyperthyroidism and ophthalmopathy.

This specimen consisted of peripheral blood mononuclear cells (PBMCs), obtained at new diagnosis, from a patient treated with antithyroid drugs. The origin of the receptors is a young man with Graves disease.

The table lists this clonotype with a few counts. The chain carries TRBV20-1 and TRBJ2-1, with 9 bases that match TRBD2. This CDR3 is built from 15 residues. After removal of 0 bases from V and 2 bases from J, the junction contained 2 bases not matched to a gene. Germline lookup yields CDR1 DFQATT and CDR2 SNEGSKA (reference sequence). CDR3: CSARDGTSPYNEQFF. CDR3 in DNA: TGCAGTGCTAGAGATGGGACTAGCCCCTACAATGAGCAGTTCTTC.

This clonotype was counted ten times or more. The V call is TRBV20-1, the J call TRBJ2-3; D is possibly TRBD1 or TRBD2 (5 bases each). The CDR3 length is 14 residues. Germline V CDR1 and CDR2: DFQATT, SNEGSKA (reference sequence). Trimming stripped 5 bases from V and 0 bases from J, with 12 bases between. The CDR3 DNA follows: TGCAGTGCTCTCCACGAGGGGAGCACAGATACGCAGTATTTT. Its protein is CSALHEGSTDTQYF.

This clonotype was seen repeatedly, ten times or more. The J gene is TRBJ2-7, the V gene TRBV28; D is perhaps TRBD1 (6 bases). The germline V gene encodes CDR1 MDHEN and CDR2 SYDVKM. This CDR3 is 15 amino acids long. V lost 3 bases to trimming and J lost 0 bases, with 12 bases between them. The CDR3 sequence: CASSFRAGVSYEQYF. The CDR3, as DNA: TGTGCCAGCAGTTTTCGTGCAGGGGTCTCCTACGAGCAGTACTTC.

The chain carries TRBV19 and TRBJ2-3; 9 nucleotides align to TRBD2. The germline V gene has CDR1 LNHDA and CDR2 SQIVND (reference sequence). The CDR3 has 17 amino acids. With 2 bases clipped from V and 0 bases from J, the junction kept 6 bases outside the gene matches. CDR3 residues: CASSIIASGASTDTQYF. The CDR3 bases are TGTGCCAGTAGTATAATCGCTAGCGGGGCGAGCACAGATACGCAGTATTTT.

The rearrangement joins TRBV20-1 to TRBJ1-5; 7 nucleotides agree with TRBD1. V lost 2 bases, J lost 4 bases, and 8 bases stayed unmatched. CDR3 length equals 15 residues. The germline gives CDR1 DFQATT, CDR2 SNEGSKA (reference sequence). The CDR3 DNA reads TGCAGTGCTAGAACCACAGGGGTCCTTAATCAGCCCCAGCATTTT. Translated, it gives CSARTTGVLNQPQHF.

This clonotype has just one count. This may be a read error: a much more frequent sequence differs by one nucleotide. The genes are TRBV20-1 and TRBJ2-2; 8 bases align to TRBD2. This CDR3 has 17 amino acids. Germline assignment: CDR1 DFQATT and CDR2 SNEGSKA (reference sequence). CDR3 nucleotide sequence: TGCAGTGCTAGAGACCTCCGTCGCGGGAGGAACACCGGGGAGCTGCTTTTT. This sequence encodes CSARDLRRGRNTGELLF.

The chain has TRBV5-1 and TRBJ2-2, with 8 bases identical to TRBD2. Germline CDR1 is SGHRS and CDR2 is YFSETQ. The V and J ends lost 0 bases and 4 bases, in that order; junction bases with no gene match: 8. This CDR3 is built from 17 residues. In nucleotides, the CDR3 is TGCGCCAGCAGCTTGGAGTCAGCGAGCGGGGGCACCGGGGAGCTGTTTTTT. This sequence encodes CASSLESASGGTGELFF.

This chain uses TRBV30 with TRBJ1-2; tentatively, D is TRBD1 (6 bases). The CDR3 contains 15 residues. Trimming cost V 0 bases and J 4 bases, with 15 bases left between them. Germline values: CDR1 GTSNPN, CDR2 SVGIG (reference sequence). Here the CDR3 DNA reads TGTGCCTGGAGTGTACCAGGGGTCCTCAGCTATGGCTACACCTTC. As protein: CAWSVPGVLSYGYTF.

This clonotype appeared many times. The J gene is TRBJ1-3, the V gene TRBV30; TRBD1 matches at 8 bases. CDR3 length: 14 residues. Germline CDR1 is GTSNPN and CDR2 is SVGIG (reference sequence). After removal of 3 bases from V and 4 bases from J, the junction contained 5 bases not matched to a gene. The DNA of the CDR3 is TGTGCCTGGAGATTGACAGGGGCAGGAAACACCATATATTTT. Protein product: CAWRLTGAGNTIYF.

The J gene is TRBJ2-2, the V gene TRBV10-3; 7 bases line up with TRBD2. Trimming removed 6 bases from V and 6 bases from J; junction bases left unmatched: 7. The germline V gene has CDR1 ENHRY and CDR2 SYGVKD. The CDR3 has 14 residues. The CDR3 coding sequence is TGTGCCATCAGCCCGGGACTAACGGCCGGGGAGCTGTTTTTT. Amino acids: CAISPGLTAGELFF.

With respect to this clonotype: A read error is possible here, since a much larger clone lies one base away. The chain joins TRBV20-1 to TRBJ2-7, with 7 nucleotides matching TRBD2. The V segment lost 5 bases and the J segment 7 bases; nucleotides outside the gene matches: 20. Germline CDR1 and CDR2: DFQATT and SNEGSKA (reference sequence). The CDR3 runs 16 residues. The CDR3 loop is CSAFHPRGTGGSEQYF. The DNA for the CDR3 is TGCAGTGCTTTTCACCCTAGGGGAACGGGAGGTAGTGAGCAGTACTTC.